The clone carrying this TCR beta chain appeared a few times. Its antigen is currently unknown. These data belong to a study of beta chain features in type 1 diabetes. Regarding the study as a whole: It was among patients, rather than healthy donors, that naive, central memory and Treg TCRB repertoires appeared more similar.

V lost 3 bases to trimming and J lost 4 bases; unmatched junction nucleotides: 4. Germline V CDR1 and CDR2: MGHRA, YSYEKL. CDR3 length: 15 amino acids. CD45RO/CCR7/CD25/CD127/CD95/CD27 sorting isolated CD4+ naive, central memory, regulatory and stem cell-like memory cells. Reverse transcribing all isolated RNA meant expressed TCRB transcripts were sequenced. Only in-frame clones appear in the TCRdb table, and some are missing; sequencing was by immunoSEQ multiplex PCR. Of some 500,000 clones in the sample, more than 9.5% were seen once. The sequencing sample was made of naive CD4+ T cells from blood. This TCR was sampled from a woman aged 18-35 years in good health. The chain is built from TRBV4-1 and TRBJ2-1; 9 bases map to TRBD2. The CDR3 region has the DNA TGCGCCAGCAGCCAGCTAGCGGGACTTTACAATGAGCAGTTCTTC. Its translation: CASSQLAGLYNEQFF.